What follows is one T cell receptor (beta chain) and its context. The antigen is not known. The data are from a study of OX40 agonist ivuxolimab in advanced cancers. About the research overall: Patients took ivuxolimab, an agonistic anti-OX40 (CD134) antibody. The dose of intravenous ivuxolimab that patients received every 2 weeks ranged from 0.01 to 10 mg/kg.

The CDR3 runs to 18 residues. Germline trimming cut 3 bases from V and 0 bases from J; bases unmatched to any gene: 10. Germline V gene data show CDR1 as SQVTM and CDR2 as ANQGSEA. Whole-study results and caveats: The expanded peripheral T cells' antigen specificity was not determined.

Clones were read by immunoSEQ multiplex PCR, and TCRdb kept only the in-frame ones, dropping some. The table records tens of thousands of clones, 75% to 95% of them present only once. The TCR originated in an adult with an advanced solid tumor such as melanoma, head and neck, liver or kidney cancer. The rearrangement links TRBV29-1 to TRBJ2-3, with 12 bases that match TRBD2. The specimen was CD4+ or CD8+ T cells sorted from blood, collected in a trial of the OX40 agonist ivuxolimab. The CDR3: CSVDRLLAGGTSTDTQYF. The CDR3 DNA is TGCAGCGTTGACCGATTACTAGCGGGGGGAACTAGCACAGATACGCAGTATTTT.